A single sample gave rise to the 26 T cell receptor beta chains below, sequenced in a study of blood T cell repertoires in COVID-19 (dated by TCRdb to the early 2020s). Libraries came from the immunoSEQ multiplex PCR assay. TCRdb provides this immuneACCESS table in a form limited to in-frame rearrangements. Some clones are lacking; in checked studies, under half of them reflect an unresolved V gene, and why the rest are absent is not known. The sample table holds roughly 25,000 clones, of which around 81% were seen once. The leading ten clones occupy more than 6.5% of the sample. The specimen sequenced was peripheral blood. The origin of the receptors is a man between 65 and 79 years old with acute or convalescent COVID-19.

The V gene is TRBV4-3, the J gene TRBJ2-3; 7 bases agree with TRBD2. J was trimmed by 6 bases and V by 5 bases; bases with no gene match: 11. CDR1 is LGHNA, CDR2 YSLEER, per germline. The CDR3 extends over 15 amino acids. The CDR3 bases are TGCGCCAGCAGCACTGGGGGAGGGCCAGGTGATACGCAGTATTTT. Translated: CASSTGGGPGDTQYF.

This clone was detected a few times. V and J are TRBV5-4 and TRBJ1-2, with D maybe TRBD1 (5 bases). Trimming took 2 bases from V and 8 from J, leaving 16 bases between them. Germline V CDR1 and CDR2: SGHNT, YYREEE (reference sequence). This CDR3 comprises 14 residues. The CDR3 reads CASSFPDKWNGYTF. The CDR3 region has the DNA TGTGCCAGCAGCTTCCCGGACAAATGGAACGGCTACACCTTC.

This chain connects TRBV6-1 to TRBJ2-4; 9 bases are a match to TRBD1. Germline V gene data show CDR1 as MNHNS and CDR2 as SASEGT. With 3 bases clipped from V and 1 base from J, the junction kept 10 bases outside the gene matches. The CDR3 sequence is 18 residues long. CDR3 residues: CASSDRTGVGFAKNIQYF. CDR3 coding DNA: TGTGCCAGCAGTGACCGGACAGGGGTTGGATTTGCCAAAAACATTCAGTACTTC.

This sequence joins TRBV3-1 (or the pseudogene TRBV3-2) and TRBJ2-2; TRBD2 aligns across 7 bases. The trim removed 4 bases at V and 4 bases at J, leaving 0 bases unmatched. The germline V gene has CDR1 LGHDT and CDR2 YNNKEL (reference sequence). The CDR3 loop spans 13 amino acids. The CDR3, as DNA: TGTGCCAGCAGCCCTAGCGGCACCGGGGAGCTGTTTTTT. Its translation is CASSPSGTGELFF.

This rearrangement joins TRBV10-1 to TRBJ2-3, with 8 bases that match TRBD1. V was pared by 8 bases and J by 3 bases, with 4 bases of the junction left unmatched. CDR1 is WNHNN and CDR2 is SYGVQD in the germline V gene (reference sequence). The CDR3 consists of 13 residues. DNA for the CDR3: TGCGCCAGCTCAGGGGGCTTGACAGATACGCAGTATTTT. Translated, it gives CASSGGLTDTQYF.

The CDR3 bases are TGTGCCAGCAGTCAACAGGGCACCGGGGAGCTGTTTTTT. Amino acid sequence: CASSQQGTGELFF. V gene TRBV2 combines with J gene TRBJ2-2; weak D call: TRBD1 (6 bases). The V end lost 5 bases, the J end lost 4 bases, and 8 bases lay between the germline ends. The germline gives CDR1 SNHLY, CDR2 FYNNEI. This CDR3 region has 13 residues.

The chain carries TRBV19 and TRBJ1-5, with D possibly matching TRBD1 (6 bases). Trimming removed 3 bases at V and 1 base at J, with 13 bases between. The CDR3 length is 16 residues. The V gene's germline CDR1 is LNHDA and CDR2 SQIVND (reference sequence). CDR3 nucleotide sequence: TGTGCCAGTAGTATCTCACAGGGATCGAGCAATCAGCCCCAGCATTTT. Its translation is CASSISQGSSNQPQHF.

The count of this clone is one. J is TRBJ2-7 and V is TRBV20-1; D might be TRBD1 (6 bases). The germline V gene encodes CDR1 DFQATT and CDR2 SNEGSKA (reference sequence). This CDR3 comprises 11 residues. V was trimmed by 3 bases and J by 3 bases, leaving 6 bases between them. The CDR3 sequence: CSARTGYEQYF. CDR3 nucleotides: TGCAGTGCTAGGACAGGCTACGAGCAGTACTTC.

The sample holds a few counts of this clone. For the CDR3, the DNA is TGTGCCAGCAGATCCCACAGTCACCAAGAGACCCAGTACTTC. Residues: CASRSHSHQETQYF. The chain employs TRBV7-9 and TRBJ2-5, with D hard to call. The CDR3 extends over 14 amino acids. The V gene's germline CDR1 is SEHNR and CDR2 FQNEAQ (reference sequence). Trimming removed 6 bases from V and 0 bases from J, with 11 bases in between.

This chain connects TRBV20-1 to TRBJ1-2, with TRBD1 matching 12 bases. Germline loops: CDR1 DFQATT, CDR2 SNEGSKA (reference sequence). CDR3 size: 15 residues. V lost 3 bases to trimming and J lost 5 bases; unmatched junction nucleotides: 7. CDR3 nucleotides: TGCAGTGCTAGTGGGGGACAGGGGGCCTCATATGGCTACACCTTC. The encoded protein is CSASGGQGASYGYTF.

This chain joins TRBV27 and TRBJ1-1, with D unclear. V gave up 2 bases and J gave up 1 base, with 8 bases separating them. CDR3 length: 14 amino acids. Germline CDR1 MNHEY, CDR2 SMNVEV (reference sequence). CDR3 DNA: TGTGCCAGCAGTTTAGACAATACGAACACTGAAGCTTTCTTT. It codes for CASSLDNTNTEAFF.

The CDR3 here is CASSLSRYQETQYF. The CDR3 DNA follows: TGTGCCAGCAGTTTATCTCGGTACCAAGAGACCCAGTACTTC. The V call is TRBV27, the J call TRBJ2-5, with unresolved D. This CDR3 is 14 amino acids long. Germline values: CDR1 MNHEY, CDR2 SMNVEV (reference sequence). Trimming stripped 0 bases from V and 0 bases from J, with 5 bases between.

This rearrangement joins TRBV11-1 to TRBJ2-2; a possible D gene is TRBD2 (5 bases). The CDR3 spans 14 residues. Trimming stripped 8 bases from V and 7 bases from J, with 17 bases between. Germline V gives CDR1 SGHAT, CDR2 FQDESV (reference sequence). DNA for the CDR3: TGTGCCAGCGGAGACACTCGGGATGGCGGGGAGCTGTTTTTT. Translation: CASGDTRDGGELFF.

The chain joins TRBV9 to TRBJ2-7; TRBD1 matches 8 bases. V shed 0 bases, J shed 7 bases, and the junction held 3 bases outside the gene matches. The V gene's germline CDR1 is SGDLS and CDR2 YYNGEE. The CDR3 consists of 13 residues. The CDR3: CASSVGQGREQYF. The CDR3 bases are TGTGCCAGCAGCGTAGGACAGGGGCGGGAGCAGTACTTC.

The rearrangement uses TRBV27 and TRBJ2-2; 7 nucleotides align to TRBD2. Looked up from germline, CDR1 is MNHEY and CDR2 is SMNVEV (reference sequence). The CDR3 contains 17 residues. The trim removed 2 bases at V and 4 bases at J, leaving 10 bases unmatched. The CDR3 loop is CASSLSGAGVVTGELFF. In nucleotides, the CDR3 is TGTGCCAGCAGTTTAAGTGGGGCGGGAGTGGTCACCGGGGAGCTGTTTTTT.

The chain uses TRBV9 and TRBJ1-1, with 9 bases that match TRBD1. The CDR3 has 15 residues. Germline CDR1 and CDR2: SGDLS and YYNGEE. J lost 10 bases, V lost 0 bases, and 10 bases had no gene match. The CDR3 DNA is TGTGCCAGCAGCGTAGGGTCGGGACAGGGACAAAGAGCTTTCTTT. Its protein is CASSVGSGQGQRAFF.

The chain carries TRBV10-2 and TRBJ1-5; TRBD1 matches 7 bases. Unmatched junction bases numbered 7, after V lost 5 bases and J lost 6 bases. The CDR3 covers 14 residues. Germline V gene sequence: CDR1 WSHSY, CDR2 SAAADI. Here the CDR3 DNA reads TGCGCCAGCAGTACCGACAGGGCTGGTCAGCCCCAGCATTTT. It is translated as CASSTDRAGQPQHF.

This clone has just a few counts. V and J are TRBV5-1 and TRBJ2-7; TRBD2 matches 10 bases. Germline loops: CDR1 SGHRS, CDR2 YFSETQ. CDR3 length: 17 amino acids. The J segment lost 2 bases and the V segment lost 0 bases, leaving 8 bases of the junction unmatched. The CDR3, as DNA: TGCGCCAGCAGCTTGGTGCCTTCTAGCGGGGGTACCTACGAGCAGTACTTC. This encodes CASSLVPSSGGTYEQYF.

This sequence joins TRBV5-1 and TRBJ2-7; TRBD1 or TRBD2 may be the D gene (6 bases each). This CDR3 is built from 14 residues. The germline V gene encodes CDR1 SGHRS and CDR2 YFSETQ. Trimming cost V 4 bases and J 0 bases, with 11 bases left between them. CDR3 loop: CASSLGGSSYEQYF. The CDR3 DNA follows: TGCGCCAGCAGCCTGGGGGGCTCCTCCTACGAGCAGTACTTC.

This rearrangement joins TRBV19 to TRBJ1-1; 8 nucleotides line up with TRBD1. This CDR3 contains 15 residues. Germline CDR1 reads LNHDA; CDR2 reads SQIVND (reference sequence). The ends lost 3 bases at V and 4 bases at J; junction bases unmatched: 7. The CDR3 sequence: CASSIIGQGGTEAFF. The CDR3 DNA reads as TGTGCCAGTAGTATTATAGGACAGGGCGGCACTGAAGCTTTCTTT.

The genes are TRBV20-1 and TRBJ1-2, with 7 bases fitting TRBD1. V was clipped by 3 bases and J by 4 bases; unmatched bases: 8. This CDR3 region has 14 residues. Germline V gene lookup returns CDR1 DFQATT and CDR2 SNEGSKA (reference sequence). The CDR3 region has the DNA TGCAGTGCTAGTCAAGGGGGCCTAGCCTATGGCTACACCTTC. Amino acid sequence: CSASQGGLAYGYTF.

This clone appeared once. V usage is TRBV6-2 or TRBV6-3 and J usage is TRBJ2-1; 10 bases map to TRBD1. In germline, CDR1 is MNHEY, CDR2 SVGEGT. The CDR3 spans 15 residues. Unmatched junction bases numbered 6, after V lost 4 bases and J lost 6 bases. The CDR3 DNA reads as TGTGCCAGCAGTTTGACCGGGACAGGGGCCAATGAGCAGTTCTTC. It translates to CASSLTGTGANEQFF.

With respect to this clone: One junction end disagrees with the germline gene, perhaps due to a read error. The chain couples TRBV7-9 to TRBJ1-1; the D is unclear. This CDR3 contains 12 residues. Germline V gene lookup returns CDR1 SEHNR and CDR2 FQNEAQ (reference sequence). This CDR3 reads CASSLASPRHSF. In DNA, the CDR3 is TGTGCCAGCAGCTTAGCCTCCCCCAGACATTCCTTT.

The chain joins TRBV9 to TRBJ1-3; D possibly corresponds to TRBD1 (5 bases). Trimming removed 4 bases from V and 6 bases from J, with 14 bases in between. CDR1 and CDR2 (germline): SGDLS, YYNGEE. The CDR3 contains 14 residues. The DNA of the CDR3 is TGTGCCAGCAGCAATCTTGGGGCTGCAAACACCATATATTTT. Translation: CASSNLGAANTIYF.

The chain joins TRBV5-4 to TRBJ2-3; no clear D gene. Trimming removed 3 bases from V and 1 base from J, with 9 bases in between. There are 14 residues in the CDR3. Germline CDR1 is SGHNT and CDR2 is YYREEE (reference sequence). CDR3 nucleotides: TGTGCCAGCAGCTCAGGTTTGGGCACAGATACGCAGTATTTT. Protein sequence: CASSSGLGTDTQYF.

V and J are TRBV7-3 and TRBJ2-3; TRBD1 is a possible D gene (6 bases). V shed 0 bases and J shed 4 bases, with 20 bases lying between them. Germline-derived CDR1 and CDR2 are SGHTA and FQGTGA. The CDR3 runs 18 residues. This CDR3 reads CASSLTLGGSRGSDTQYF. DNA of the CDR3: TGTGCCAGCAGCTTAACTCTCGGCGGCAGCAGGGGATCAGATACGCAGTATTTT.